These T cell receptor beta chains were read from a single sample in a study of T cells in localized non-small cell lung cancer. Assay: immunoSEQ multiplex PCR; the TCRdb copy retains only in-frame clones and omits some. The profile shows some 85,000 clones, over 70% of them singletons. The sequencing here drew on PBMCs, taken before any cancer treatment. Every receptor here comes from a man aged 35 to 69 with stage II squamous cell lung carcinoma. CDR3s include the opening cysteine and the closing phenylalanine or tryptophan. Fields, in order: CDR3 length, clone size, D gene, V gene, J gene, CDR3 protein, CDR3 DNA. D genes are given only for firm matches. A row's size may be missing; if present it is once, few, many or a size class.

>14|.|.|TRBV27|TRBJ1-5
CASSSLPIHQPQHF
TGTGCCAGCAGTTCTCTCCCCATCCACCAGCCCCAGCATTTT
>13|.|.|TRBV2|TRBJ1-2
CASSGRAASGYTF
TGTGCCAGCAGTGGCAGGGCGGCGTCGGGCTACACCTTC
>12|.|.|TRBV25-1|TRBJ1-2
CASSRPHYGYTF
TGTGCCAGCAGTCGCCCTCACTATGGCTACACCTTC
>15|.|.|TRBV5-1|TRBJ1-1
CASRAQETLNTEAFF
TGCGCCAGCAGGGCACAGGAGACCTTGAACACTGAAGCTTTCTTT
>16|.|TRBD2|TRBV7-9|TRBJ2-1
CASSPTGTSAFDEQFF
TGTGCCAGCAGCCCAACCGGGACTAGCGCCTTCGATGAGCAGTTCTTC
>16|.|TRBD1|TRBV5-5|TRBJ2-7
CASSYRTGPVSYEQYF
TGTGCCAGCAGTTACAGGACAGGGCCTGTCTCCTACGAGCAGTACTTC
>16|.|.|TRBV29-1|TRBJ2-1
CSVGRGPFTSEGEQFF
TGCAGCGTGGGGAGGGGGCCATTCACGTCGGAGGGTGAGCAGTTCTTC
>14|.|TRBD1|TRBV4-3|TRBJ2-1
CASSQETTGREQFF
TGCGCCAGCAGCCAAGAAACGACAGGGCGCGAGCAGTTCTTC
>13|.|.|TRBV30|TRBJ1-1
CAWSKLTNTEAFF
TGTGCCTGGAGTAAACTAACCAACACTGAAGCTTTCTTT
>14|.|TRBD1|TRBV19|TRBJ1-2
CASSAQGTNYGYTF
TGTGCCAGTAGTGCACAGGGGACTAACTATGGCTACACCTTC
>15|many|TRBD2|TRBV19|TRBJ2-1
CASSPTAGGPSEQFF
TGTGCCAGTAGTCCCACAGCGGGAGGGCCGAGTGAGCAGTTCTTC
>14|once|.|TRBV28|TRBJ2-2
CASTQRGVTGELFF
TGTGCCAGCACCCAGAGAGGGGTCACCGGGGAGCTGTTTTTT
>13|few|.|TRBV7-6|TRBJ2-5
CASSRDSGEAQYF
TGTGCCAGCAGCAGGGACTCGGGTGAGGCCCAGTACTTC
>15|.|TRBD2|TRBV7-9|TRBJ2-3
CASSRLAGTTDTQYF
TGTGCCAGCAGCAGACTAGCGGGGACCACAGATACGCAGTATTTT
>15|.|TRBD1|TRBV7-7|TRBJ2-3
CASSPGTGGQDTQYF
TGTGCTAGCAGCCCCGGGACAGGGGGCCAGGATACGCAGTATTTT
>16|.|.|TRBV6-5|TRBJ1-1
CASSLISQGYPTEAFF
TGTGCCAGCAGTTTAATTTCACAGGGTTATCCCACTGAAGCTTTCTTT
>16|.|TRBD2|TRBV4-1|TRBJ2-1
CASSQDGAGGPREQFF
TGCGCCAGCAGCCAAGATGGGGCGGGAGGGCCGAGAGAGCAGTTCTTC
>17|.|TRBD1|TRBV7-9|TRBJ1-4
CASSNNRGQVGNEKLFF
TGTGCCAGCAGCAACAACAGGGGGCAAGTGGGTAATGAAAAACTGTTTTTT
>16|once|.|TRBV29-1|TRBJ2-7
CSATQSDTGVLNEQYF
TGCAGCGCCACCCAATCGGACACCGGAGTTTTAAACGAGCAGTACTTC
>13|.|.|TRBV2|TRBJ2-7
CASSPDSSYEQYF
TGTGCCAGCAGTCCGGACAGCTCCTACGAGCAGTACTTC
>11|.|.|TRBV20-1|TRBJ2-7
CSAHRVGEQYF
TGCAGTGCACACAGGGTAGGTGAGCAGTACTTC
>13|.|.|TRBV2|TRBJ2-7
CASRAGSSYEQYF
TGTGCCAGCAGGGCGGGATCGTCCTACGAGCAGTACTTC
>13|once|.|TRBV5-6|TRBJ2-7
CASSLGDLYEQYF
TGTGCCAGCAGCTTGGGGGATCTCTACGAGCAGTACTTC
>15|.|TRBD1|TRBV29-1|TRBJ2-1
CSASTGGFSYNEQFF
TGCAGCGCCTCGACAGGGGGGTTCTCCTACAATGAGCAGTTCTTC
>18|.|TRBD2|TRBV14|TRBJ2-1
CASSQVVLAGLLVNEQFF
TGTGCCAGCAGCCAAGTGGTACTAGCGGGCCTATTAGTCAATGAGCAGTTCTTC
>12|.|TRBD2|TRBV29-1|TRBJ2-1
CSVVRPGLEQFF
TGCAGCGTTGTAAGACCGGGACTAGAGCAGTTCTTC
>16|.|TRBD2|TRBV19|TRBJ2-7
CASSIGSGGASYEQYF
TGTGCCAGTAGTATTGGTAGCGGGGGGGCGTCCTACGAGCAGTACTTC
>16|few|.|TRBV4-1|TRBJ1-1
CASRAPGTRAFTEAFF
TGCGCCAGCAGGGCCCCGGGTACTCGGGCCTTCACTGAAGCTTTCTTT
>13|.|TRBD1|TRBV7-9|TRBJ1-6
CASSQGTGSPLHF
TGTGCCAGCAGCCAAGGGACAGGCTCACCCCTCCACTTT
>14|.|.|TRBV7-8|TRBJ1-4
CASSPGGSNEKLFF
TGTGCCAGCAGCCCCGGGGGGAGTAATGAAAAACTGTTTTTT
>16|.|TRBD1|TRBV19|TRBJ2-6
CASSKGTGSGANVLTF
TGTGCCAGTAGTAAAGGGACAGGCTCTGGGGCCAACGTCCTGACTTTC
>14|once|TRBD1|TRBV28|TRBJ1-5
CASSRTGMDQPQHF
TGTGCCAGCAGCCGGACAGGTATGGATCAGCCCCAGCATTTT
>17|.|TRBD2|TRBV5-6|TRBJ2-1
CASSSGLAGSVSVEQFF
TGTGCCAGCAGCTCGGGACTAGCGGGGTCGGTGAGTGTTGAGCAGTTCTTC
>15|.|.|TRBV27|TRBJ1-2
CASHPQGRLNYGYTF
TGTGCCAGCCATCCGCAGGGGCGACTAAATTATGGCTACACCTTC
>11|.|.|TRBV2|TRBJ1-5
CASSRLQTQHF
TGTGCCAGCAGTCGCCTACAGACCCAGCATTTT
>15|.|.|TRBV28|TRBJ2-3
CASSFLRGSIDTQYF
TGTGCCAGCAGTTTCCTACGGGGGTCGATAGATACGCAGTATTTT
>15|.|TRBD2|TRBV7-2|TRBJ2-3
CASSSTSGGAGTQYF
TGTGCCAGCAGCTCCACTAGCGGGGGGGCCGGTACGCAGTATTTT
>15|.|.|TRBV7-6|TRBJ2-5
CASSLGAGSQETQYF
TGTGCCAGCAGCTTAGGAGCCGGTTCACAAGAGACCCAGTACTTC
>15|.|.|TRBV7-2|TRBJ2-5
CASSFVAGYQETQYF
TGTGCCAGCAGCTTTGTCGCGGGGTACCAAGAGACCCAGTACTTC
>11|.|.|TRBV5-1|TRBJ1-1
CASRQETEAFF
TGCGCCAGCCGGCAGGAGACTGAAGCTTTCTTT
>15|.|TRBD2|TRBV6-6|TRBJ2-4
CASTPRGLAGDIQYF
TGTGCCAGCACCCCACGAGGACTAGCGGGAGACATTCAGTACTTC
>15|.|TRBD1|TRBV9|TRBJ2-5
CASSAGTGLEETQYF
TGTGCCAGCAGCGCCGGGACAGGGTTGGAGGAGACCCAGTACTTC
>17|.|TRBD1|TRBV19|TRBJ1-1
CASSIIGGRMRNTEAFF
TGTGCCAGTAGTATCATAGGGGGCAGAATGCGGAACACTGAAGCTTTCTTT
>13|once|.|TRBV5-4|TRBJ1-1
CASSFGQNTEAFF
TGTGCCAGCAGCTTTGGGCAGAACACTGAAGCTTTCTTT